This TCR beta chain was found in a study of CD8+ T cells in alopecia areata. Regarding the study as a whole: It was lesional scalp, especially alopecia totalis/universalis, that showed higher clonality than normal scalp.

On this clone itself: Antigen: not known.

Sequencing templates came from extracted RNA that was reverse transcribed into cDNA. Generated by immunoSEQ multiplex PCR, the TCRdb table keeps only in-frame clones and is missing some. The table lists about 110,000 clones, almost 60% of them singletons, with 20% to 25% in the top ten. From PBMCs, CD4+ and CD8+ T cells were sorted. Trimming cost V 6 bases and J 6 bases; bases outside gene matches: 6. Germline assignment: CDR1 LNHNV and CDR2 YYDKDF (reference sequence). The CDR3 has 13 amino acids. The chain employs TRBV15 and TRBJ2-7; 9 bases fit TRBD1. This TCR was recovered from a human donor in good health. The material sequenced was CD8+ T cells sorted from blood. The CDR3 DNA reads TGTGCCACCAGGTCGGGACAGGGATTCGAGCAGTACTTC. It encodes CATRSGQGFEQYF. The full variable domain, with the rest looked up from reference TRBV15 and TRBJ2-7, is DAMVIQNPRYQVTQFGKPVTLSCSQTLNHNVMYWYQQKSSQAPKLLFHYYDKDFNNEADTPDNFQSRRPNTSFCFLDIRSPGLGDTAMYLCATRSGQGFEQYFGPGTRLTVT.